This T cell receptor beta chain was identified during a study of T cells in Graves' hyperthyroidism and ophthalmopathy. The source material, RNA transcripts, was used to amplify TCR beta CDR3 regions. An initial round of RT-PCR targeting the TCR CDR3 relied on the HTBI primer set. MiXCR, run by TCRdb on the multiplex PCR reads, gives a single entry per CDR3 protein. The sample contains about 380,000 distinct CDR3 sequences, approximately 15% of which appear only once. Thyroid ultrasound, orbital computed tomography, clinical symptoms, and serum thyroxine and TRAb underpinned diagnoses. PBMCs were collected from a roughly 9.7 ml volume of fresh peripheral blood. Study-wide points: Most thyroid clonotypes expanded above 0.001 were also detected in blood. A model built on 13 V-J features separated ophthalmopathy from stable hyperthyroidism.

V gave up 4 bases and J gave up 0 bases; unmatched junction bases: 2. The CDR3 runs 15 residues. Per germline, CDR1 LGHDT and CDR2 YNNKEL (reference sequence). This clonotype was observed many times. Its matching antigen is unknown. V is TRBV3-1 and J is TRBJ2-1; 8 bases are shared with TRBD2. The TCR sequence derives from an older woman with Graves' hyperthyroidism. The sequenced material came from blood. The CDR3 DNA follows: TGTGCCAGCAGCCCGGGACTAGTCTCCTACAATGAGCAGTTCTTC. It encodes CASSPGLVSYNEQFF.